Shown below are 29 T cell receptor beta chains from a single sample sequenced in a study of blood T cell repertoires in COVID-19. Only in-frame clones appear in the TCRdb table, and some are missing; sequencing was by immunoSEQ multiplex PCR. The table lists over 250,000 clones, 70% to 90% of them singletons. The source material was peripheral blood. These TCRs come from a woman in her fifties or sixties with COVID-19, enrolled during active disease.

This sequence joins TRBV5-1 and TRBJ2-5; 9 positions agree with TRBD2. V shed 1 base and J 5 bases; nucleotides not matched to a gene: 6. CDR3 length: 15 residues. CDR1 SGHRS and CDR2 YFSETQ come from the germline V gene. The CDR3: CASSLSRSGGETQYF. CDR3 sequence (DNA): TGCGCCAGCAGCTTGAGCAGAAGCGGGGGGGAGACCCAGTACTTC.

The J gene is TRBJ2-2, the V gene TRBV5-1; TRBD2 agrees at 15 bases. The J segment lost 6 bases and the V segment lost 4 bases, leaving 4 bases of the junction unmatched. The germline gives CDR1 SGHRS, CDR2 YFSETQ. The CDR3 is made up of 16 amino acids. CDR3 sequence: CASSLGTSGRPGELFF. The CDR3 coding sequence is TGCGCCAGCAGCCTGGGGACTAGCGGGAGGCCCGGGGAGCTGTTTTTT.

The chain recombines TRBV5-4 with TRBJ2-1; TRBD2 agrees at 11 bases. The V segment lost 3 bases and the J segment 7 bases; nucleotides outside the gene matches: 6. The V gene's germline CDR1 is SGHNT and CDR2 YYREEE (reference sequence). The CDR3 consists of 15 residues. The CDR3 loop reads CASSSLRTSGNEQFF. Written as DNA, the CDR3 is TGTGCCAGCAGCTCCCTGAGGACTAGCGGGAATGAGCAGTTCTTC.

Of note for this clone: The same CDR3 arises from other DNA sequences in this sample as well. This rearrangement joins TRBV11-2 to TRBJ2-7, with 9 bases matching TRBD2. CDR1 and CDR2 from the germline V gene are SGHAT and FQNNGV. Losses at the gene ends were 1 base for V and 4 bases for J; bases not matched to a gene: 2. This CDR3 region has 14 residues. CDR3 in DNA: TGTGCCAGCAGCTTAGGCACTAGCGGGTACGAGCAGTACTTC. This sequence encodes CASSLGTSGYEQYF.

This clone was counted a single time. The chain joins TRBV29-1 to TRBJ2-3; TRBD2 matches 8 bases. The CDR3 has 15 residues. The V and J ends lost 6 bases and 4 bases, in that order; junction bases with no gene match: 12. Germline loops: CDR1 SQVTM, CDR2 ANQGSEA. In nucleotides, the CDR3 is TGCAGCGTGCCAACTAGCGGATCACTTTCAGATACGCAGTATTTT. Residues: CSVPTSGSLSDTQYF.

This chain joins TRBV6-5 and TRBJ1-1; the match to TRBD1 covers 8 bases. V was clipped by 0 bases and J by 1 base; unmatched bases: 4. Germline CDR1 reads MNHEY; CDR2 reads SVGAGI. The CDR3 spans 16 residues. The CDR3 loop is CASSYSSGQGNTEAFF. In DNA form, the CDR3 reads TGTGCCAGCAGTTACTCGTCCGGACAGGGGAACACTGAAGCTTTCTTT.

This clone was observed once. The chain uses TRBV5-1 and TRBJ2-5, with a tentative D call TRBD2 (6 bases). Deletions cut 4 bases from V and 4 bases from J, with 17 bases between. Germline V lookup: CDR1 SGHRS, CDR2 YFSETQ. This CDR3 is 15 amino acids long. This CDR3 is CASSPSVRELETQYF. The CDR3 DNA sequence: TGCGCCAGCAGCCCTAGCGTGAGGGAACTAGAGACCCAGTACTTC.

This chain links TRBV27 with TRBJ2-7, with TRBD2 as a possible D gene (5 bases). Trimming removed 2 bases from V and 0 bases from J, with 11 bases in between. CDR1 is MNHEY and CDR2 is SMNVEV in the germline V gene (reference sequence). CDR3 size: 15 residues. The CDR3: CASSLTGVDSYEQYF. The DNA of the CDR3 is TGTGCCAGCAGTTTAACCGGGGTGGACTCCTACGAGCAGTACTTC.

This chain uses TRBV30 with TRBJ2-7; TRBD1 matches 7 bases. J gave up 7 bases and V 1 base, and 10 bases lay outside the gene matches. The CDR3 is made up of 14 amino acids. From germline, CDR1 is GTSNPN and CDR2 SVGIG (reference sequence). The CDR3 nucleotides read TGTGCCTGGAGTGGTCCCTTTGACAGGGTTGAGCAGTACTTC. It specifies CAWSGPFDRVEQYF.

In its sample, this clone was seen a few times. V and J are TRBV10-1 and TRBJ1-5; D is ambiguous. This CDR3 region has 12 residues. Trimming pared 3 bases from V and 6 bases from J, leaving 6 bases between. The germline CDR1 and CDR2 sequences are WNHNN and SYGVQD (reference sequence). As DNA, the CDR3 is TGCGCCAGCAGTGAATCGGGTCAGCCCCAGCATTTT. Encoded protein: CASSESGQPQHF.

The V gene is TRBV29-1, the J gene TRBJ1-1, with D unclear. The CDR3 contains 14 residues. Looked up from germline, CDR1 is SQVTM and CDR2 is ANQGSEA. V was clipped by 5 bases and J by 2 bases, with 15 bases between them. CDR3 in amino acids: CSVYVGAGNTEAFF. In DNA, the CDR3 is TGCAGCGTTTACGTTGGCGCGGGAAACACTGAAGCTTTCTTT. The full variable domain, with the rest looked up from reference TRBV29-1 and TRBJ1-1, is SAVISQKPSRDICQRGTSLTIQCQVDSQVTMMFWYRQQPGQSLTLIATANQGSEATYESGFVIDKFPISRPNLTFSTLTVSNMSPEDSSIYLCSVYVGAGNTEAFFGQGTRLTVV.

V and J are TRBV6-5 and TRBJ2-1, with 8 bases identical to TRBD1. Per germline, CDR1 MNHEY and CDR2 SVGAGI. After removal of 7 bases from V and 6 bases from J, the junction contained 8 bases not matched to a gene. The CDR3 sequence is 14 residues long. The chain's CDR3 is CASKGAGGLNEQFF. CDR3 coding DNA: TGTGCCAGCAAGGGTGCAGGGGGCCTCAATGAGCAGTTCTTC.

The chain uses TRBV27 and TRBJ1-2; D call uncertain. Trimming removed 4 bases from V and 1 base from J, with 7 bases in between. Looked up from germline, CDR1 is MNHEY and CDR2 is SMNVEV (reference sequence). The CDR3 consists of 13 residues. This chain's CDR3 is CASSSQFNYGYTF. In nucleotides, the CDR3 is TGTGCCAGCAGTTCTCAGTTTAACTATGGCTACACCTTC.

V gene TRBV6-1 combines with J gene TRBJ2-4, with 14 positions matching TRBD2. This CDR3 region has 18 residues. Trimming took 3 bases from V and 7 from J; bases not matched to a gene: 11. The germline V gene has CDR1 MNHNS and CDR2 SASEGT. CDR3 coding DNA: TGTGCCAGCAGTGACGGGACTAGCGGGAGTGGTTTTAACAACATTCAGTACTTC. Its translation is CASSDGTSGSGFNNIQYF.

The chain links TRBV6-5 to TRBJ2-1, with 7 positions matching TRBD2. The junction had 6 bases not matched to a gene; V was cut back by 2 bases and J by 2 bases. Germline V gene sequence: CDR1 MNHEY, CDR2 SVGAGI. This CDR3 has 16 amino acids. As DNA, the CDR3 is TGTGCCAGCAGTTACGGGAGCGGGATTCCCTACAATGAGCAGTTCTTC. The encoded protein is CASSYGSGIPYNEQFF.

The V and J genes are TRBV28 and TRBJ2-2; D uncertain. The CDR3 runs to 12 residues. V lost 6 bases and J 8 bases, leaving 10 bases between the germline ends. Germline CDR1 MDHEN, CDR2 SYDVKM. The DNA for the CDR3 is TGTGCCAGCAGGATACGGTGGGGGGAGCTGTTTTTT. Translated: CASRIRWGELFF.

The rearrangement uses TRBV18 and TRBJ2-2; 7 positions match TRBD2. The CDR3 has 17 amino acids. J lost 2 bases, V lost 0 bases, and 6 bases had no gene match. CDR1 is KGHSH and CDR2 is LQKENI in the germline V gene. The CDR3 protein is CASSPPGGAYNTGELFF. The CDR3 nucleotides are TGTGCCAGCTCACCACCGGGAGGGGCCTATAACACCGGGGAGCTGTTTTTT.

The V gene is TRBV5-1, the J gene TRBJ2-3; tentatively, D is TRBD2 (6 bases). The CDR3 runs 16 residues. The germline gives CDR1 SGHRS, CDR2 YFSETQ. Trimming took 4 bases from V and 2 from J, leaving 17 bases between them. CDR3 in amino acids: CASSPRWVADTDTQYF. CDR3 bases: TGCGCCAGCAGCCCGCGGTGGGTAGCGGACACAGATACGCAGTATTTT.

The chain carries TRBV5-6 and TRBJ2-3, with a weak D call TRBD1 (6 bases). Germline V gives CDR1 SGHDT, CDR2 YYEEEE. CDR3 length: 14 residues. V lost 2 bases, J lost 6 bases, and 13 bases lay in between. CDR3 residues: CASSLGQPLDTQYF. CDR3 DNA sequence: TGTGCCAGCAGCTTAGGACAGCCCTTGGATACGCAGTATTTT.

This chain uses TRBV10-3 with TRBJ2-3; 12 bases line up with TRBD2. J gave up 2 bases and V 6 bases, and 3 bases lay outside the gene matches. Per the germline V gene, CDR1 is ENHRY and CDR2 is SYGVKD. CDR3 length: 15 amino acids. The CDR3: CAIRRTSGDTDTQYF. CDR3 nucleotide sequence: TGTGCCATCAGAAGGACTAGCGGGGACACAGATACGCAGTATTTT.

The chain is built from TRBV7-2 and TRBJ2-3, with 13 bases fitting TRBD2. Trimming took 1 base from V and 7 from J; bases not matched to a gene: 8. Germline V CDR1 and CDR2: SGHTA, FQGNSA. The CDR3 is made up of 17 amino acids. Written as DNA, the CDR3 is TGTGCCAGCAGCTTAGAGGGGACTAGCGGGATCCGCAATACGCAGTATTTT. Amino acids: CASSLEGTSGIRNTQYF. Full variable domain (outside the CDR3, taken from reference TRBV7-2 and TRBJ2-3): GAGVSQSPSNKVTEKGKDVELRCDPISGHTALYWYRQSLGQGLEFLIYFQGNSAPDKSGLPSDRFSAERTGGSVSTLTIQRTQQEDSAVYLCASSLEGTSGIRNTQYFGPGTRLTVL.

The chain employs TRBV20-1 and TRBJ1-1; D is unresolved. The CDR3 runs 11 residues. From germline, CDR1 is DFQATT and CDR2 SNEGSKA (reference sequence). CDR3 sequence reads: CRPETNTEAFF. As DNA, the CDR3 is TGCAGGCCGGAGACGAACACTGAAGCTTTCTTT.

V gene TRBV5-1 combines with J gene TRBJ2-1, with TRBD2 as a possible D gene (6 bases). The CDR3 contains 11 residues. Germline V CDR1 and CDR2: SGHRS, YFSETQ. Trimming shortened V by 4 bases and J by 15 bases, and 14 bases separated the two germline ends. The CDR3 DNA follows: TGCGCCAGCAGCCTCGGGCGGGATCGGTTCTTC. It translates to CASSLGRDRFF.

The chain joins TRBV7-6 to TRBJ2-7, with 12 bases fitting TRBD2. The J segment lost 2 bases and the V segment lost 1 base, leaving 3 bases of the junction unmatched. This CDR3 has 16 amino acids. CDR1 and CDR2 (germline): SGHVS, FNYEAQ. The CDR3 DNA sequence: TGTGCCAGCAGCTTAGAGACTAGCGGGAGCACCTACGAGCAGTACTTC. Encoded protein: CASSLETSGSTYEQYF.

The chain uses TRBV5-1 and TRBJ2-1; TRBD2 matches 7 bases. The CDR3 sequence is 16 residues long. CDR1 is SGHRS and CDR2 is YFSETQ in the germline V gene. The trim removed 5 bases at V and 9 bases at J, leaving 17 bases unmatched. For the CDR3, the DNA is TGCGCCAGCAGGGTCGTGGCTAGCGGAACGGGGAGTGAGCAGTTCTTC. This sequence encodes CASRVVASGTGSEQFF.

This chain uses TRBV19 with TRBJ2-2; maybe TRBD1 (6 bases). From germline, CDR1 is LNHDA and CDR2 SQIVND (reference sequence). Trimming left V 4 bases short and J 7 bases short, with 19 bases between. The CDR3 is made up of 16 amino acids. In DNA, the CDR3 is TGTGCCAGTAGTAAGACAGGTGGGGTCTCTTTCGGGGAGCTGTTTTTT. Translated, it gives CASSKTGGVSFGELFF.

The CDR3 sequence is CASSLGAGVYNEQFF. The CDR3 nucleotides are TGTGCCAGCAGCTTGGGGGCGGGAGTCTACAATGAGCAGTTCTTC. The rearrangement joins TRBV5-4 to TRBJ2-1; TRBD2 aligns across 7 bases. Unmatched junction bases numbered 3, after V lost 0 bases and J lost 3 bases. Germline V lookup: CDR1 SGHNT, CDR2 YYREEE (reference sequence). The CDR3 runs 15 residues. The full variable domain, with the rest looked up from reference TRBV5-4 and TRBJ2-1, is ETGVTQSPTHLIKTRGQQVTLRCSSQSGHNTVSWYQQALGQGPQFIFQYYREEENGRGNFPPRFSGLQFPNYSSELNVNALELDDSALYLCASSLGAGVYNEQFFGPGTRLTVL.

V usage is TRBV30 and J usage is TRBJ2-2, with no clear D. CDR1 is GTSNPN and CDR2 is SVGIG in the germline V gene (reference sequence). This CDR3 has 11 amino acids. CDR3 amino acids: CGFSSTGELFF. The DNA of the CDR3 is TGTGGATTCTCGAGCACCGGGGAGCTGTTTTTT.

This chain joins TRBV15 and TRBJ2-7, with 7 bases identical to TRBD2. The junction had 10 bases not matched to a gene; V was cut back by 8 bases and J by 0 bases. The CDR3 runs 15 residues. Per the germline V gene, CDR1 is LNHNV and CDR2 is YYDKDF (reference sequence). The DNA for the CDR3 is TGTGCCACCCAGCGGGACTATCTTAGCTCCTACGAGCAGTACTTC. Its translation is CATQRDYLSSYEQYF.